This T cell receptor beta chain was documented in a study of blood T cell repertoires in COVID-19. Across the study: COVID-19 samples, acute and convalescent, were from the United States, Italy and Spain. In each case, the material was cDNA or gDNA derived from T cells, B-cell-depleted T cells, or PBMCs.

Methods used by the authors: Reference gene primer amplification gave nucleated cell count estimates. Here immunoSEQ multiplex PCR was the method, and the copy in TCRdb shows in-frame clones only, minus some. Clone size and the V and J calls come from that table; the DNA yielded D and trimming. This table holds 150,000 to 160,000 clones, about 90% found once. The receptor's source is a man aged 45-65 years with acute or convalescent COVID-19. The sample consisted of peripheral blood.

The CDR3 is CAAWRQTYGYTF. In DNA, the CDR3 is TGTGCCGCATGGAGGCAGACCTATGGCTACACCTTC. This chain links TRBV28 with TRBJ1-2; no clear D gene. CDR3 length: 12 residues. Trimming stripped 11 bases from V and 4 bases from J, with 14 bases between. The germline V gene encodes CDR1 MDHEN and CDR2 SYDVKM.